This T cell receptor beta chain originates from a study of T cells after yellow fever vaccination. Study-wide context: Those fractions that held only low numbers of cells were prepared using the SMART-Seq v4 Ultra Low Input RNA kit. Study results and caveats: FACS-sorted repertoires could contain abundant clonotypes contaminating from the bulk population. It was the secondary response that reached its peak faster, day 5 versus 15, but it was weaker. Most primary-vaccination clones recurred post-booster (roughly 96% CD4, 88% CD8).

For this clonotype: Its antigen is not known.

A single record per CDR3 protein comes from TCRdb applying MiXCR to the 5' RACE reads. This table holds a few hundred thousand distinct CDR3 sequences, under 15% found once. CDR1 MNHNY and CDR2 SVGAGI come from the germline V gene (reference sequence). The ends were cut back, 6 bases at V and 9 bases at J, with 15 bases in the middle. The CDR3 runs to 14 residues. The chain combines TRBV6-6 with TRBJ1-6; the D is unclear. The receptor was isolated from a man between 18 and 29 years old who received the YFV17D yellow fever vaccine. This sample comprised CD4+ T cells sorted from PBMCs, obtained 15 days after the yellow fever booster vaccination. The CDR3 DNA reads TGTGCCAGCAGATTTTCCGGAGGTACTTCACCCCTCCACTTT. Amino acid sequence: CASRFSGGTSPLHF.